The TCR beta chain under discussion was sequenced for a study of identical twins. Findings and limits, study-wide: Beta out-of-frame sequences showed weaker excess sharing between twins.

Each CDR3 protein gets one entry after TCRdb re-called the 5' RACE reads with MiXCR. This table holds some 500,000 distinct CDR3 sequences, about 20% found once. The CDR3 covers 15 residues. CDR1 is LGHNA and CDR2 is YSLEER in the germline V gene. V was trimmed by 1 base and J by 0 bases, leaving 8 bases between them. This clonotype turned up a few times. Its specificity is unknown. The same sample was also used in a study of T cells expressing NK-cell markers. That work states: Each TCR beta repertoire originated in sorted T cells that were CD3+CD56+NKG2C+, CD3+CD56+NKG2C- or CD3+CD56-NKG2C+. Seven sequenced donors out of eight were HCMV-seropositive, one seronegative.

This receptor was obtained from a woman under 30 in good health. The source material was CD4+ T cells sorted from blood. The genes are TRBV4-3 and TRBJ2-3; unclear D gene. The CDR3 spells CASSQGWVSTDTQYF. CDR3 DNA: TGCGCCAGCAGCCAAGGGTGGGTTAGCACAGATACGCAGTATTTT.